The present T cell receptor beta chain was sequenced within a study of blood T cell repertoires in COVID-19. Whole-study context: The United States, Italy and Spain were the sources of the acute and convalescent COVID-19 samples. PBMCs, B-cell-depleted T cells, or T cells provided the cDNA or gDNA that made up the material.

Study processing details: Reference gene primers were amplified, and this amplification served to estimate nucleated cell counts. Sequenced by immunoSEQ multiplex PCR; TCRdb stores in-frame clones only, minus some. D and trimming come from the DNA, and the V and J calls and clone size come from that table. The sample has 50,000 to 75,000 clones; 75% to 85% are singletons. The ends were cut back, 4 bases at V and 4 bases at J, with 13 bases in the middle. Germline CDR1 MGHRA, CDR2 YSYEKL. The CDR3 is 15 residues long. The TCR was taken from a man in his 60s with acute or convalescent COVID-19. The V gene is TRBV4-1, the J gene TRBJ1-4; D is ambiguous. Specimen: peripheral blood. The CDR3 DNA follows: TGCGCCAGCAGCCCACAAAGTAGCTATAATGAAAAACTGTTTTTT. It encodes CASSPQSSYNEKLFF.